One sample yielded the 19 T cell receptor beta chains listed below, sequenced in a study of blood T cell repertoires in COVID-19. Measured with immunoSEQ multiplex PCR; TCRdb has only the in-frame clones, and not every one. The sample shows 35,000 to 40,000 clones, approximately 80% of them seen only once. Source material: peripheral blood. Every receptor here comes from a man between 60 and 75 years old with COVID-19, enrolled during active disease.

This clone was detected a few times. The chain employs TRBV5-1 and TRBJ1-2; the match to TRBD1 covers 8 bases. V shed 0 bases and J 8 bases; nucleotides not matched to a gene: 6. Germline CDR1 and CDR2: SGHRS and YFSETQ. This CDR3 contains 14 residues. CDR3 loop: CASSLGQGMRGYTF. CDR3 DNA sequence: TGCGCCAGCAGCTTGGGACAGGGGATGAGGGGCTACACCTTC.

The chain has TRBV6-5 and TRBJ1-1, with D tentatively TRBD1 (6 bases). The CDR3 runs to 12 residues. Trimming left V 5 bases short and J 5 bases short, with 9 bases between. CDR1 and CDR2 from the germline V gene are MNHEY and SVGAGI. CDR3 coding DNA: TGTGCCAGCAGTCATACAGGGACTGAAGCTTTCTTT. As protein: CASSHTGTEAFF.

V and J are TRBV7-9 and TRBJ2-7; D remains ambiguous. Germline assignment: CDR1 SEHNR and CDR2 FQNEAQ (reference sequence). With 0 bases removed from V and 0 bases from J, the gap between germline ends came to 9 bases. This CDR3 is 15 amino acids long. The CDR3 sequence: CASSLAGLTSYEQYF. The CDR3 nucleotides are TGTGCCAGCAGCTTAGCTGGGCTAACCTCCTACGAGCAGTACTTC.

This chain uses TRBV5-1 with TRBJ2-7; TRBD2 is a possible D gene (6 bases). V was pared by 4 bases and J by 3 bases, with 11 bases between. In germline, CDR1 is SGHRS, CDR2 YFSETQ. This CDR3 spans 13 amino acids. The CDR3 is CASSRDWNYEQYF. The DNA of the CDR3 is TGCGCCAGCAGCCGGGACTGGAACTACGAGCAGTACTTC. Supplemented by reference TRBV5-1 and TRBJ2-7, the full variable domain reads KAGVTQTPRYLIKTRGQQVTLSCSPISGHRSVSWYQQTPGQGLQFLFEYFSETQRNKGNFPGRFSGRQFSNSRSEMNVSTLELGDSALYLCASSRDWNYEQYFGPGTRLTVT.

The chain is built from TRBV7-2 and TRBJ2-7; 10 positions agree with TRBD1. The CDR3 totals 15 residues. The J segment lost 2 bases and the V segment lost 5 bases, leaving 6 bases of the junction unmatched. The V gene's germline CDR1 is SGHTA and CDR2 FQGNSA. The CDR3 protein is CASSPGQGSPYEQYF. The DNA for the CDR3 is TGTGCCAGCAGCCCGGGACAGGGGAGTCCCTACGAGCAGTACTTC. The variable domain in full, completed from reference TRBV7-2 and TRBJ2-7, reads GAGVSQSPSNKVTEKGKDVELRCDPISGHTALYWYRQSLGQGLEFLIYFQGNSAPDKSGLPSDRFSAERTGGSVSTLTIQRTQQEDSAVYLCASSPGQGSPYEQYFGPGTRLTVT.

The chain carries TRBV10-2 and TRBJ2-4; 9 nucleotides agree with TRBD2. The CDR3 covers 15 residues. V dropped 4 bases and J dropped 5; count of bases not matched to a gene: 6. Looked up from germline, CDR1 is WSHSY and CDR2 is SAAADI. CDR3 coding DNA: TGCGCCAGCAGTGTGGCTAGCGGGAAGGAAAACATTCAGTACTTC. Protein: CASSVASGKENIQYF.

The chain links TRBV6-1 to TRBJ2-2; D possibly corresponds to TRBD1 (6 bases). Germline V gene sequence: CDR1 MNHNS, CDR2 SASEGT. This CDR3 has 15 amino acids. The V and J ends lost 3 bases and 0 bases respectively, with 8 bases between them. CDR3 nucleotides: TGTGCCAGCAGTGATGGGGGCTCGAACACCGGGGAGCTGTTTTTT. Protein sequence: CASSDGGSNTGELFF.

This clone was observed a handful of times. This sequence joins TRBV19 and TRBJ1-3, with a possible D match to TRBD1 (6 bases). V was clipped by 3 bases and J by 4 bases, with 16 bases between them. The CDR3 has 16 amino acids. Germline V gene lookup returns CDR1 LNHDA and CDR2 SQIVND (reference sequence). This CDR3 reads CASSIGGGAGGNTIYF. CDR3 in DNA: TGTGCCAGTAGTATCGGTGGGGGGGCTGGAGGAAACACCATATATTTT.

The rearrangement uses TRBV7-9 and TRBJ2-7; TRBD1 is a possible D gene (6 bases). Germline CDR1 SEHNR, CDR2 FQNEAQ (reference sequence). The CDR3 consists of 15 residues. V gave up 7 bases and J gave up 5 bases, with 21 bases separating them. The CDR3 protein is CASTTQGQGGNEQYF. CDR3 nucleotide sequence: TGTGCCAGCACCACCCAGGGGCAGGGTGGCAACGAGCAGTACTTC.

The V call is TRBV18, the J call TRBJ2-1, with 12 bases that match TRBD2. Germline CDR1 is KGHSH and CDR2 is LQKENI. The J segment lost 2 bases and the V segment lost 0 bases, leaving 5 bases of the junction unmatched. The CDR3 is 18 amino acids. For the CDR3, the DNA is TGTGCCAGCTCACCACCGAGGACTAGCGGGGACACCTACAATGAGCAGTTCTTC. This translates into CASSPPRTSGDTYNEQFF.

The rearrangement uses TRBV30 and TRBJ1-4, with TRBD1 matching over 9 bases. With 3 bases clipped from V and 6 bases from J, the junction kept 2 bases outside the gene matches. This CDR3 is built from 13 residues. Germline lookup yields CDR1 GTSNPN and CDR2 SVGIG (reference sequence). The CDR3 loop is CAWRDRGHEKLFF. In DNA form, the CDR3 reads TGTGCCTGGAGGGACAGGGGCCATGAAAAACTGTTTTTT. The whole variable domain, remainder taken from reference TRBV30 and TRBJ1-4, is SQTIHQWPATLVQPVGSPLSLECTVEGTSNPNLYWYRQAAGRGLQLLFYSVGIGQISSEVPQNLSASRPQDRQFILSSKKLLLSDSGFYLCAWRDRGHEKLFFGSGTQLSVL.

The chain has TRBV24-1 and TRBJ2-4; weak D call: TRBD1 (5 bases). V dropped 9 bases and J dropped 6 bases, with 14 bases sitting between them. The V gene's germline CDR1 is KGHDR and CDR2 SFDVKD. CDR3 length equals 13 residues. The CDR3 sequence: CATFGQKPNIQYF. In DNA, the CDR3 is TGTGCCACCTTCGGACAAAAACCAAACATTCAGTACTTC.

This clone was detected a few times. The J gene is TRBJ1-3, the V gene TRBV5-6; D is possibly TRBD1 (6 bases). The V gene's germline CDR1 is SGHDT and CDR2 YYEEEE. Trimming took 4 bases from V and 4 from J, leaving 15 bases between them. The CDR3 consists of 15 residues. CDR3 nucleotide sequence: TGTGCCAGCAGCCGTCAGGGGTCGGGAGGAAACACCATATATTTT. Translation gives CASSRQGSGGNTIYF.

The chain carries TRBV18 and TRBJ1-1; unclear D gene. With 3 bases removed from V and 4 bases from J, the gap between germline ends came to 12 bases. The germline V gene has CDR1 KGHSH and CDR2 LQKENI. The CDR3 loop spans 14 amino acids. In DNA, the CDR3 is TGTGCCAGCTCACCCCGGGAGGCCGGCACTGAAGCTTTCTTT. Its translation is CASSPREAGTEAFF.

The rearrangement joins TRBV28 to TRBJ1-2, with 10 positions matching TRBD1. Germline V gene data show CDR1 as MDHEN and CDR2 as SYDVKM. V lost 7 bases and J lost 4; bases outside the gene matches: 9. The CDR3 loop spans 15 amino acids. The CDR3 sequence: CASINTGTGAYGYTF. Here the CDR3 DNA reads TGTGCCAGCATTAATACCGGGACAGGGGCCTATGGCTACACCTTC.

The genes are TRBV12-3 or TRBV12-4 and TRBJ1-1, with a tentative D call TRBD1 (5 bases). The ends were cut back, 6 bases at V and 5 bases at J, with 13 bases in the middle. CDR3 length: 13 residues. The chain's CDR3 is CASSLRQRTEAFF. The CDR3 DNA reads TGTGCCAGCAGCCTGAGACAGAGAACTGAAGCTTTCTTT.

Here the CDR3 reads CASSYSPNRQPQHF. DNA for the CDR3: TGTGCCAGCAGTTACTCCCCTAACCGGCAGCCCCAGCATTTT. J is TRBJ1-5 and V is TRBV6-5; D gene uncertain. Germline-derived CDR1 and CDR2 are MNHEY and SVGAGI. Deletions cut 0 bases from V and 7 bases from J, with 10 bases between. The CDR3 sequence is 14 residues long.

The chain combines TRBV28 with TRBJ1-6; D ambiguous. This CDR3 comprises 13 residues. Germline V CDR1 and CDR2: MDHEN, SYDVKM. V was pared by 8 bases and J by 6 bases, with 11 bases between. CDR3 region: CASSMSGNSPLHF. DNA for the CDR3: TGTGCCAGCTCGATGTCGGGTAATTCACCCCTCCACTTT.

The CDR3 loop reads CASSQDPGQLTDTQYF. The CDR3 nucleotides read TGCGCCAGCAGCCAAGATCCGGGACAGCTCACAGATACGCAGTATTTT. The rearrangement links TRBV4-1 to TRBJ2-3; 7 nucleotides align to TRBD1. After removal of 0 bases from V and 2 bases from J, the junction contained 5 bases not matched to a gene. The CDR3 is 16 amino acids. CDR1 and CDR2 (germline): MGHRA, YSYEKL.